This T cell receptor (beta chain) was observed in a study of T cells in Graves' hyperthyroidism and ophthalmopathy. Study details: The authors collected peripheral blood at initial diagnosis, before any treatment. Study-level findings and limits: Separation of ophthalmopathy from stable hyperthyroidism was achieved by a 13 V-J model. Ophthalmopathy was model-predicted a median roughly 6.5 months pre-onset.

Between the trimmed V and J ends, which lost 3 bases and 7 bases, there was a span of 12 bases. Germline-derived CDR1 and CDR2 are MDHEN and SYDVKM. The CDR3 has 13 residues. What was amplified from RNA transcripts were TCR beta CDR3 regions. Researchers ran a first-round RT-PCR on the TCR CDR3 using the HTBI primer set. TCRdb recomputed calls from the multiplex PCR reads with MiXCR, one row per CDR3 protein. The table records 450,000 to 500,000 distinct CDR3 sequences, 22% of them present only once. This clonotype was counted ten times or more. What it binds is unknown. Based on clinical symptoms, serum thyroxine and TRAb, thyroid ultrasound and orbital computed tomography, diagnoses were reached.

This clonotype was obtained from a woman between 65 and 79 years old with Graves' ophthalmopathy. The sample was blood. The chain has TRBV28 and TRBJ1-2, with a weak D call TRBD1 (5 bases). CDR3 DNA: TGTGCCAGCAGTTTTATGCAGAGGGGTGGCTACACCTTC. Protein product: CASSFMQRGGYTF.